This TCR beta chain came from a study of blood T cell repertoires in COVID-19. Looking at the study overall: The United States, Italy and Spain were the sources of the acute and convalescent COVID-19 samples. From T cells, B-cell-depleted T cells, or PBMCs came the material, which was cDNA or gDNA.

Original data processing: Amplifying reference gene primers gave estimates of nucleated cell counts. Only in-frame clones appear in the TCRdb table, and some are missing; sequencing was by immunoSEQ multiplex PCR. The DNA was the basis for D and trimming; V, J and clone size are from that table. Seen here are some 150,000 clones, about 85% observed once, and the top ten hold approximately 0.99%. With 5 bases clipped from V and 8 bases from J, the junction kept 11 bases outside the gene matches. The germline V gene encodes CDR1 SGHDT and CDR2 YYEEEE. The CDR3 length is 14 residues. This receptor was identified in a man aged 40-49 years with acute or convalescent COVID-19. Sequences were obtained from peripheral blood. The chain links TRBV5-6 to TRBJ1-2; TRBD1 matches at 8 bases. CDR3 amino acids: CASRIGQGWGGYTF. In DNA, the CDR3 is TGTGCCAGCAGAATCGGACAGGGTTGGGGAGGCTACACCTTC.